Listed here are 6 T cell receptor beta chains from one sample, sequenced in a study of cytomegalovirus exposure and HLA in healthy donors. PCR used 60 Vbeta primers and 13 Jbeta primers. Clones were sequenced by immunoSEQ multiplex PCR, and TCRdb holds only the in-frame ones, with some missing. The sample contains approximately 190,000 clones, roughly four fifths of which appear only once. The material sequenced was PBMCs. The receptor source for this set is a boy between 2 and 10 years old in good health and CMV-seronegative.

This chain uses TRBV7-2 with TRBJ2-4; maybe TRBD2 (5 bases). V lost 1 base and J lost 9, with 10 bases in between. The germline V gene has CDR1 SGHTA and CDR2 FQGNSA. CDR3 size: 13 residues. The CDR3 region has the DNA TGTGCCAGCAGCTTAGAGGAGGAAGCCATTCAGTACTTC. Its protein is CASSLEEEAIQYF.

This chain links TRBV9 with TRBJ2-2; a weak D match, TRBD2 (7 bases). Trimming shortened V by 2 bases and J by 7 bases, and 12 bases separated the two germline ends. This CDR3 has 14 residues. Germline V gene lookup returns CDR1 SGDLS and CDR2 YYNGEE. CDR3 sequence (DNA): TGTGCCAGCAGCGTGGGAGGGGGACGCGGGGAGCTGTTTTTT. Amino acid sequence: CASSVGGGRGELFF.

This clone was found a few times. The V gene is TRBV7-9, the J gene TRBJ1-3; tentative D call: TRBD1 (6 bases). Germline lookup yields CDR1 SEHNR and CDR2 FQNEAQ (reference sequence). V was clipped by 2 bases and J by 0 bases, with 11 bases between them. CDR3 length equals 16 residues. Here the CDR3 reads CASSLRQASSGNTIYF. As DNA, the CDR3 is TGTGCCAGCAGCTTACGACAGGCCAGCTCTGGAAACACCATATATTTT.

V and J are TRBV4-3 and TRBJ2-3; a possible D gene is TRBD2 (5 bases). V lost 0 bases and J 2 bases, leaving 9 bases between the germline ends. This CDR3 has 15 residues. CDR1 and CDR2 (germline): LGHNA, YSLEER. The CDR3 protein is CASSQETDYTDTQYF. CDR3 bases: TGCGCCAGCAGCCAAGAGACCGACTACACAGATACGCAGTATTTT.

The CDR3 DNA sequence: TGTGCAAGTCGCTTAGGGGTGGGGGCACCTCTCCAAGAGACCCAGTACTTC. Encoded protein: CASRLGVGAPLQETQYF. The chain joins TRBV12-2 to TRBJ2-5; the table's D gene call, TRBD1, was not cross checked with the DNA. TRBV12-2 is listed as a pseudogene. This CDR3 is 17 amino acids long.

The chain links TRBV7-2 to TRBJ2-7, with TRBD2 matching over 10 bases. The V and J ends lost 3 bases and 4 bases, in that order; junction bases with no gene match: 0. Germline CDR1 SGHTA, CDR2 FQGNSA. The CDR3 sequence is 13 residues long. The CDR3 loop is CASSLTSGYEQYF. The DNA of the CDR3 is TGTGCCAGCAGCTTGACTAGCGGGTACGAGCAGTACTTC.